This is a list of T cell receptor beta chains from one sample in a study of cytomegalovirus exposure and HLA in healthy donors. Clones were sequenced by immunoSEQ multiplex PCR, and TCRdb holds only the in-frame ones, with some missing. This sample has around 200,000 clones; 62% occur once, and the top ten carry 2.5% to 3%. Material for sequencing was PBMCs. The receptor set was obtained from a man in his forties or fifties in good health and CMV-seronegative. Both conserved end residues are part of each CDR3. The D gene is left open where the match is weak. Rows give clone size only sometimes, using once, few, many, or a class for an expanded clone.

J gene: TRBJ2-1
V gene: TRBV6-4
clone size: NA
D gene: NA
CDR3 length: 13
CDR3 DNA: TGTGCCAGTAGCTTAAGCTCCTACAATGAGCAGTTCTTC
CDR3 protein: CASSLSSYNEQFF

J gene: TRBJ2-7
V gene: TRBV6-1
clone size: NA
D gene: TRBD1
CDR3 length: 16
CDR3 DNA: TGTGCCAGCAGTGAAAGTCTAGGGACAGGAGTTTACGAGCAGTACTTC
CDR3 protein: CASSESLGTGVYEQYF

J gene: TRBJ2-7
V gene: TRBV9
clone size: NA
D gene: NA
CDR3 length: 16
CDR3 DNA: TGTGCCAGCAGCGTAGGAGTGGTGAAGTCCTCCTACGAGCAGTACTTC
CDR3 protein: CASSVGVVKSSYEQYF

J gene: TRBJ2-7
V gene: TRBV28
clone size: NA
D gene: NA
CDR3 length: 16
CDR3 DNA: TGTGCCAGCAGTGTGTCGATCGGCGGAGCTTCCTACGAGCAGTACTTC
CDR3 protein: CASSVSIGGASYEQYF

J gene: TRBJ2-5
V gene: TRBV7-7
clone size: NA
D gene: NA
CDR3 length: 14
CDR3 DNA: TGTGCTAGCAGCTTGGGGAGTACGGTGGAGACCCAGTACTTC
CDR3 protein: CASSLGSTVETQYF

J gene: TRBJ2-7
V gene: TRBV29-1
clone size: NA
D gene: NA
CDR3 length: 10
CDR3 DNA: TGCAGCGTTGGCGCCTCCGAGCAGTACTTC
CDR3 protein: CSVGASEQYF

J gene: TRBJ2-5
V gene: TRBV7-8
clone size: few
D gene: TRBD1
CDR3 length: 16
CDR3 DNA: TGTGCCAGCAGTTTTACACAGGGGTTGGACCAAGAGACCCAGTACTTC
CDR3 protein: CASSFTQGLDQETQYF

J gene: TRBJ2-3
V gene: TRBV15
clone size: NA
D gene: TRBD1
CDR3 length: 15
CDR3 DNA: TGTGCCACCAGCACAAACAGGGGATCGACAGATACGCAGTATTTT
CDR3 protein: CATSTNRGSTDTQYF

J gene: TRBJ1-6
V gene: TRBV29-1
clone size: few
D gene: TRBD1
CDR3 length: 13
CDR3 DNA: TGCAGCGCCATATTGGGACAGGGTTCACCCCTCCACTTT
CDR3 protein: CSAILGQGSPLHF

J gene: TRBJ2-2
V gene: TRBV7-9
clone size: NA
D gene: NA
CDR3 length: 16
CDR3 DNA: TGTGCCAGCAGCTTAGCGTTGACAGATTACACCGGGGAGCTGTTTTTT
CDR3 protein: CASSLALTDYTGELFF

J gene: TRBJ2-7
V gene: TRBV25-1
clone size: few
D gene: TRBD1
CDR3 length: 15
CDR3 DNA: TGTGCCAGCAGTGAATTGACAGGGGGTGGCGACGAGCAGTACTTC
CDR3 protein: CASSELTGGGDEQYF

J gene: TRBJ2-1
V gene: TRBV2
clone size: NA
D gene: TRBD2
CDR3 length: 14
CDR3 DNA: TGTGCCAGCCGCCGACTAGCAGAAAGGGATGAGCAGTTCTTC
CDR3 protein: CASRRLAERDEQFF

J gene: TRBJ1-6
V gene: TRBV28
clone size: few
D gene: NA
CDR3 length: 14
CDR3 DNA: TGTGCCAGCAGTTTACGACAGGTCAATTCACCCCTCCACTTT
CDR3 protein: CASSLRQVNSPLHF

J gene: TRBJ2-6
V gene: TRBV19
clone size: NA
D gene: TRBD2
CDR3 length: 13
CDR3 DNA: TGTGCCACAGGGAGGGCTGGGGCCAACGTCCTGACTTTC
CDR3 protein: CATGRAGANVLTF

J gene: TRBJ2-7
V gene: TRBV4-3
clone size: NA
D gene: NA
CDR3 length: 13
CDR3 DNA: TGCGCCAGCAGCCAAGATCGGGGCTACGAGCAGTACTTC
CDR3 protein: CASSQDRGYEQYF

J gene: TRBJ1-2
V gene: TRBV11-2
clone size: NA
D gene: NA
CDR3 length: 15
CDR3 DNA: TGTGCCAGCAGCTTAGCTACTGCGGGGGCGGGCGGCTACACCTTC
CDR3 protein: CASSLATAGAGGYTF

J gene: TRBJ2-7
V gene: TRBV25-1
clone size: few
D gene: NA
CDR3 length: 12
CDR3 DNA: TGTGCCAGCAGTGGGAGCAACTACGAGCAGTACTTC
CDR3 protein: CASSGSNYEQYF

J gene: TRBJ2-5
V gene: TRBV7-9
clone size: few
D gene: TRBD2
CDR3 length: 16
CDR3 DNA: TGTGCCAGCAGCCCCCCCAAGCGGGAGAACGGAGAGACCCAGTACTTC
CDR3 protein: CASSPPKRENGETQYF

J gene: TRBJ2-1
V gene: TRBV4-1
clone size: NA
D gene: NA
CDR3 length: 16
CDR3 DNA: TGCGCCAGCAGCCAAGATTCGGGACAACTCTACAATGAGCAGTTCTTC
CDR3 protein: CASSQDSGQLYNEQFF

J gene: TRBJ2-6
V gene: TRBV9
clone size: few
D gene: TRBD2
CDR3 length: 18
CDR3 DNA: TGTGCCAGCAGCCATCTGACTAGCGGGAGTTCTGGGGCCAACGTCCTGACTTTC
CDR3 protein: CASSHLTSGSSGANVLTF

J gene: TRBJ2-7
V gene: TRBV29-1
clone size: NA
D gene: TRBD1
CDR3 length: 12
CDR3 DNA: TGCAGCGTCTCCTTAACCGGGACAGGAGTCAACTTC
CDR3 protein: CSVSLTGTGVNF

J gene: TRBJ2-7
V gene: TRBV6-1
clone size: NA
D gene: NA
CDR3 length: 13
CDR3 DNA: TGTGCCAGCAGTGACCTCGGACAGTACGAGCAGTACTTC
CDR3 protein: CASSDLGQYEQYF

J gene: TRBJ1-2
V gene: TRBV7-2
clone size: NA
D gene: TRBD1
CDR3 length: 14
CDR3 DNA: TGTGCCAGCAGCCAGTGGGGACAGGGGGGTGGCTACACCTTC
CDR3 protein: CASSQWGQGGGYTF

J gene: TRBJ2-4
V gene: TRBV5-1
clone size: NA
D gene: TRBD1
CDR3 length: 13
CDR3 DNA: TGCGCCAGCAGCCCCCGACAGGGTTACATTCAGTACTTC
CDR3 protein: CASSPRQGYIQYF

J gene: TRBJ2-7
V gene: TRBV11-2
clone size: NA
D gene: TRBD1
CDR3 length: 14
CDR3 DNA: TGTGCCAGCAGCTCTAGGACAGGCTCCTACGAGCAGTACTTC
CDR3 protein: CASSSRTGSYEQYF

J gene: TRBJ2-7
V gene: TRBV5-1
clone size: NA
D gene: TRBD1
CDR3 length: 14
CDR3 DNA: TGCGCCAGCAGCGACAACAGGGGCGACTACGAGCAGTACTTC
CDR3 protein: CASSDNRGDYEQYF

J gene: TRBJ1-2
V gene: TRBV4-2
clone size: NA
D gene: TRBD1
CDR3 length: 16
CDR3 DNA: TGTGCCAGCAGCCAAGCCGCGGGACAGGGGGCTGTAGGCTACACCTTC
CDR3 protein: CASSQAAGQGAVGYTF

J gene: TRBJ1-2
V gene: TRBV2
clone size: few
D gene: TRBD1
CDR3 length: 13
CDR3 DNA: TGTGCCAGCAGTGGACAGGGGAACTATGGCTACACCTTC
CDR3 protein: CASSGQGNYGYTF

J gene: TRBJ2-7
V gene: TRBV6-5
clone size: few
D gene: TRBD2
CDR3 length: 14
CDR3 DNA: TGTGCCAGCAGTTCCCCGGCGGGGGATTACGAGCAGTACTTC
CDR3 protein: CASSSPAGDYEQYF

J gene: TRBJ1-2
V gene: TRBV6-5
clone size: NA
D gene: NA
CDR3 length: 13
CDR3 DNA: TGTGCCAGCAGTCTCCGGGAAGACTATGGCTACACCTTC
CDR3 protein: CASSLREDYGYTF

J gene: TRBJ1-2
V gene: TRBV5-1
clone size: NA
D gene: NA
CDR3 length: 13
CDR3 DNA: TGCGCCAGCAGCCGGGGGGGGCCCTATGGCTACACCTTC
CDR3 protein: CASSRGGPYGYTF

J gene: TRBJ2-5
V gene: TRBV5-1
clone size: NA
D gene: NA
CDR3 length: 11
CDR3 DNA: TGCGCCAGCAGCGTACAAGAGACCCAGTACTTC
CDR3 protein: CASSVQETQYF

J gene: TRBJ1-6
V gene: TRBV27
clone size: NA
D gene: TRBD1
CDR3 length: 18
CDR3 DNA: TGTGCCAGCAGTATCCGGGACAGCTCGAGCTCCTATAATTCACCCCTCCACTTT
CDR3 protein: CASSIRDSSSSYNSPLHF

J gene: TRBJ2-3
V gene: TRBV19
clone size: once
D gene: NA
CDR3 length: 16
CDR3 DNA: TGTGCCAGTAGTCCCCGGGACTTTACTAGCACAGATACGCAGTATTTT
CDR3 protein: CASSPRDFTSTDTQYF

J gene: TRBJ2-7
V gene: TRBV7-9
clone size: NA
D gene: TRBD1
CDR3 length: 14
CDR3 DNA: TGTTCCAGCAGCCACGGACAGGGGGCCCACGAGCAGTACTTC
CDR3 protein: CSSSHGQGAHEQYF

J gene: TRBJ2-2
V gene: TRBV7-8
clone size: NA
D gene: NA
CDR3 length: 16
CDR3 DNA: TGTGCCAGCAGCTTAGGGCGCAGGGGAAAGACCGGGGAGCTGTTTTTT
CDR3 protein: CASSLGRRGKTGELFF

J gene: TRBJ2-1
V gene: TRBV28
clone size: once
D gene: TRBD2
CDR3 length: 14
CDR3 DNA: TGTGCCAGCTCGTGGGGGGGAACCTACAATGAGCAGTTCTTC
CDR3 protein: CASSWGGTYNEQFF

J gene: TRBJ2-3
V gene: TRBV7-9
clone size: NA
D gene: NA
CDR3 length: 16
CDR3 DNA: TGTGCCAGCAGCTCCCTCATCTGGGAGGCGGAAGATACGCAGTATTTT
CDR3 protein: CASSSLIWEAEDTQYF

J gene: TRBJ2-7
V gene: TRBV7-9
clone size: NA
D gene: NA
CDR3 length: 13
CDR3 DNA: TGTGCCAGCGGTATAGAGACTCAGAGGGTAACGGGCTTC
CDR3 protein: CASGIETQRVTGF